These 15 T cell receptor beta chains share one sample of origin, sequenced in a study of blood T cell repertoires in COVID-19. The assay was immunoSEQ multiplex PCR, and TCRdb's table has in-frame clones only and misses some. This sample has roughly 64,000 clones; roughly 78% occur once, and the top ten carry over 12%. The sequenced sample consisted of peripheral blood. All receptors come from a man in his fifties or sixties with COVID-19, enrolled during active disease.

DNA for the CDR3: TGTGCCACCGGTCGGACAGGGAGGAATGAGCAGTTCTTC. Protein: CATGRTGRNEQFF. This chain joins TRBV24-1 and TRBJ2-1; 8 bases map to TRBD1. Per germline, CDR1 KGHDR and CDR2 SFDVKD. The CDR3 has 13 amino acids. Trimming cost V 9 bases and J 7 bases; bases outside gene matches: 7.

This sequence joins TRBV30 and TRBJ1-1; maybe TRBD1 (5 bases). Germline CDR1 is GTSNPN and CDR2 is SVGIG (reference sequence). This CDR3 contains 12 residues. V dropped 4 bases and J dropped 5 bases, with 11 bases sitting between them. CDR3 DNA sequence: TGTGCCTGGATGGGAGGGACGACTGAAGCTTTCTTT. Translated: CAWMGGTTEAFF.

J is TRBJ2-6 and V is TRBV11-2; no clear D gene. The CDR3 covers 15 residues. Per the germline V gene, CDR1 is SGHAT and CDR2 is FQNNGV. V lost 3 bases and J lost 0, with 6 bases in between. The CDR3 coding sequence is TGTGCCAGCAGCTTCCCCAGCTCTGGGGCCAACGTCCTGACTTTC. It codes for CASSFPSSGANVLTF. The entire variable domain, with the rest obtained from reference TRBV11-2 and TRBJ2-6, is as follows: EAGVAQSPRYKIIEKRQSVAFWCNPISGHATLYWYQQILGQGPKLLIQFQNNGVVDDSQLPKDRFSAERLKGVDSTLKIQPAKLEDSAVYLCASSFPSSGANVLTFGAGSRLTVL.

The rearrangement joins TRBV3-1 (or the pseudogene TRBV3-2) to TRBJ2-7; TRBD1 matches 8 bases. CDR3 length: 13 residues. With V trimmed by 5 bases and J by 5 bases, 5 bases remained unmatched. Germline-derived CDR1 and CDR2 are LGHDT and YNNKEL (reference sequence). CDR3 in amino acids: CASSFGQGHEQYF. CDR3 sequence (DNA): TGTGCCAGCAGCTTTGGACAGGGACACGAGCAGTACTTC.

Written as DNA, the CDR3 is TGTGCCAGCAGTTACGTGAGTTCGAGCTCCTACGAGCAGTACTTC. This encodes CASSYVSSSSYEQYF. The chain links TRBV6-5 to TRBJ2-7; D is ambiguous. The CDR3 covers 15 residues. CDR1 and CDR2 from the germline V gene are MNHEY and SVGAGI. V was clipped by 2 bases and J by 0 bases, with 11 bases between them.

The J gene is TRBJ1-5, the V gene TRBV12-5; D is possibly TRBD1 (6 bases). The CDR3 totals 15 residues. Per the germline V gene, CDR1 is LGHNT and CDR2 is FRNRAP. The ends were cut back, 7 bases at V and 0 bases at J, with 13 bases in the middle. CDR3 sequence: CASVKQGDSNQPQHF. DNA for the CDR3: TGTGCTAGTGTCAAACAGGGAGATAGCAATCAGCCCCAGCATTTT.

This chain links TRBV10-3 with TRBJ2-3, with D tentatively TRBD2 (7 bases). V lost 8 bases, J lost 2 bases, and 14 bases lay in between. The length of the CDR3 is 14 residues. Germline V gene sequence: CDR1 ENHRY, CDR2 SYGVKD. The chain's CDR3 is CAIRRGQTTDTQYF. The CDR3 nucleotides are TGTGCCATCCGGCGGGGGCAGACCACAGATACGCAGTATTTT.

The chain links TRBV28 to TRBJ2-1; 9 positions agree with TRBD2. Germline lookup yields CDR1 MDHEN and CDR2 SYDVKM. The V gene end was trimmed by 8 bases and the J gene end by 4 bases; junction bases not matched to a gene: 12. The CDR3 is made up of 16 amino acids. This CDR3 reads CASVGGAGGAYNEQFF. The DNA for the CDR3 is TGTGCCAGCGTTGGGGGTGCGGGAGGGGCGTACAATGAGCAGTTCTTC.

The rearrangement joins TRBV19 to TRBJ1-2; the D gene is possibly TRBD1 (6 bases). The CDR3 is 13 residues long. Looked up from germline, CDR1 is LNHDA and CDR2 is SQIVND (reference sequence). V was cut by 5 bases and J by 8 bases, with 15 bases left in between. This chain's CDR3 is CASSARTEGGYTF. CDR3 DNA sequence: TGTGCCAGTAGTGCCCGGACAGAGGGAGGCTACACCTTC.

In DNA, the CDR3 is TGTGCCAGCAGCCACTACGACAGGGCCTATGGCTACACCTTC. It is translated as CASSHYDRAYGYTF. V is TRBV14 and J is TRBJ1-2; the match to TRBD1 covers 7 bases. The CDR3 is 14 amino acids. The J segment lost 4 bases and the V segment lost 3 bases, leaving 5 bases of the junction unmatched. The V gene's germline CDR1 is SGHDN and CDR2 FVKESK.

This chain links TRBV7-9 with TRBJ1-2; 7 bases are a match to TRBD1. Germline loops: CDR1 SEHNR, CDR2 FQNEAQ (reference sequence). The trim removed 5 bases at V and 4 bases at J, leaving 4 bases unmatched. The CDR3 extends over 13 amino acids. For the CDR3, the DNA is TGTGCCAGCAGCCAACAGGGGACCTATGGCTACACCTTC. Translated, it gives CASSQQGTYGYTF.

The chain couples TRBV3-1 (or the pseudogene TRBV3-2) to TRBJ2-5; 8 nucleotides match TRBD2. J lost 2 bases, V lost 2 bases, and 7 bases had no gene match. The CDR3 totals 16 residues. Germline assignment: CDR1 LGHDT and CDR2 YNNKEL (reference sequence). This chain's CDR3 is CASSQRLARKQETQYF. The DNA of the CDR3 is TGTGCCAGCAGCCAACGACTAGCGAGAAAGCAAGAGACCCAGTACTTC.

This sequence joins TRBV6-1 and TRBJ2-1, with D possibly matching TRBD1 (6 bases). The CDR3 runs to 15 residues. The V and J ends lost 1 base and 6 bases respectively, with 13 bases between them. Germline lookup yields CDR1 MNHNS and CDR2 SASEGT. CDR3 sequence: CASSEGQTGPNEQFF. In nucleotides, the CDR3 is TGTGCCAGCAGTGAAGGGCAGACAGGCCCCAATGAGCAGTTCTTC.

The chain joins TRBV2 to TRBJ2-5, with D tentatively TRBD1 (5 bases). Trimming stripped 9 bases from V and 1 base from J, with 12 bases between. CDR1 is SNHLY, CDR2 FYNNEI, per germline. This CDR3 is built from 13 residues. The CDR3 bases are TGTGCCAGTACCTTCACAGGCCAAGAGACCCAGTACTTC. Amino acids: CASTFTGQETQYF.

The table lists this clone with a few counts. The V and J genes are TRBV27 and TRBJ1-5; 7 bases map to TRBD1. After removal of 6 bases from V and 6 bases from J, the junction contained 14 bases not matched to a gene. The CDR3 is made up of 16 amino acids. Germline assignment: CDR1 MNHEY and CDR2 SMNVEV (reference sequence). The chain's CDR3 is CASRPAVYRGIQPQHF. Here the CDR3 DNA reads TGTGCCAGCAGACCCGCCGTTTACAGGGGCATTCAGCCCCAGCATTTT.